These 14 T cell receptor beta chains originate from one sample sequenced in a study of cytomegalovirus exposure and HLA in healthy donors. It was with 60 Vbeta and 13 Jbeta primers that the PCR ran. Assay used: immunoSEQ multiplex PCR; TCRdb lists only in-frame clones, some missing. The top ten hold roughly 9.3% of the sample, which has 120,000 or so clones, around 80% seen once. The specimen was PBMCs. Source of these receptors: a woman in her 50s in good health and CMV-seropositive.

V usage is TRBV19 and J usage is TRBJ1-6, with D possibly being TRBD1 (5 bases). CDR3 size: 15 residues. V dropped 0 bases and J dropped 7 bases, with 10 bases sitting between them. Germline values: CDR1 LNHDA, CDR2 SQIVND (reference sequence). The CDR3 here is CASSIDRQSNSPLHF. CDR3 nucleotides: TGTGCCAGTAGTATAGATCGACAGTCAAATTCACCCCTCCACTTT.

The chain combines TRBV18 with TRBJ1-5, with unresolved D. Germline values: CDR1 KGHSH, CDR2 LQKENI. The CDR3 is made up of 13 amino acids. Between the trimmed V and J ends, which lost 8 bases and 3 bases, there was a span of 11 bases. The CDR3 loop reads CASAEGVNQPQHF. For the CDR3, the DNA is TGTGCCAGCGCTGAGGGTGTCAATCAGCCCCAGCATTTT.

Worth noting for this clone: At one end the junction does not follow the germline gene, possibly because of a read error. The V gene is TRBV7-9, the J gene TRBJ1-2; D is perhaps TRBD1 (5 bases). This CDR3 has 11 residues. Germline V CDR1 and CDR2: SEHNR, FQNEAQ (reference sequence). The CDR3 loop reads CASSLGPAGDF. CDR3 coding DNA: TGTGCCAGCAGCTTAGGACCGGCGGGGGACTTC.

The chain links TRBV9 to TRBJ1-1; 8 nucleotides match TRBD1. There are 15 residues in the CDR3. V shed 4 bases and J 3 bases; nucleotides not matched to a gene: 8. The germline gives CDR1 SGDLS, CDR2 YYNGEE. The chain's CDR3 is CASSSRTGFDTEAFF. CDR3 DNA sequence: TGTGCCAGCAGCTCACGGACAGGGTTCGACACTGAAGCTTTCTTT.

This sequence joins TRBV10-3 and TRBJ1-1; 7 nucleotides line up with TRBD1. Per the germline V gene, CDR1 is ENHRY and CDR2 is SYGVKD. Trimming took 6 bases from V and 3 from J; bases not matched to a gene: 13. The CDR3 sequence is 16 residues long. As DNA, the CDR3 is TGTGCCATCAGCCCTTTAAAGGGGGCAGGAGACACTGAAGCTTTCTTT. Amino acids: CAISPLKGAGDTEAFF.

This chain links TRBV9 with TRBJ2-2, with 10 bases identical to TRBD2. CDR3 length: 17 amino acids. CDR1 and CDR2 from the germline V gene are SGDLS and YYNGEE. J gave up 0 bases and V 3 bases, and 5 bases lay outside the gene matches. The DNA for the CDR3 is TGTGCCAGCAGCGCCTTAGGACTAGCGGCGAACACCGGGGAGCTGTTTTTT. Translation gives CASSALGLAANTGELFF.

J is TRBJ1-1 and V is TRBV5-1; no clear D. Trimming took off 4 bases at V and 7 bases at J, with 14 bases between the two ends. CDR1 and CDR2 from the germline V gene are SGHRS and YFSETQ. This CDR3 contains 13 residues. The CDR3 region has the DNA TGCGCCAGCAGCGCATATGAGGCCTTTGAAGCTTTCTTT. This translates into CASSAYEAFEAFF.

This clone was counted a single time. This chain uses TRBV2 with TRBJ2-7; maybe TRBD1 (6 bases). Germline loops: CDR1 SNHLY, CDR2 FYNNEI. With 2 bases removed from V and 0 bases from J, the gap between germline ends came to 8 bases. This CDR3 is built from 14 residues. The CDR3 DNA is TGTGCCAGCAGTGAACAGGGGCTCTCCTACGAGCAGTACTTC. Translation gives CASSEQGLSYEQYF.

The chain carries TRBV19 and TRBJ2-5; D might be TRBD1 (6 bases). The CDR3 spans 13 residues. V was pared by 5 bases and J by 9 bases, with 16 bases between. CDR1 is LNHDA, CDR2 SQIVND, per germline (reference sequence). The CDR3 region has the DNA TGTGCCAGTAGTCAGGGGAGATTTGACGCCCAGTACTTC. It translates to CASSQGRFDAQYF. The full variable domain, with the rest looked up from reference TRBV19 and TRBJ2-5, is DGGITQSPKYLFRKEGQNVTLSCEQNLNHDAMYWYRQDPGQGLRLIYYSQIVNDFQKGDIAEGYSVSREKKESFPLTVTSAQKNPTAFYLCASSQGRFDAQYFGPGTRLLVL.

The chain has TRBV9 and TRBJ2-2; 9 bases align to TRBD2. This CDR3 region has 16 residues. V lost 0 bases to trimming and J lost 5 bases; unmatched junction nucleotides: 5. Germline V gene data show CDR1 as SGDLS and CDR2 as YYNGEE. The CDR3 here is CASSVVASGTTGELFF. The CDR3 nucleotides are TGTGCCAGCAGCGTAGTTGCTAGCGGGACTACCGGGGAGCTGTTTTTT.

The J gene is TRBJ2-7, the V gene TRBV7-6; 8 nucleotides line up with TRBD2. Losses at the gene ends were 2 bases for V and 0 bases for J; bases not matched to a gene: 6. Germline assignment: CDR1 SGHVS and CDR2 FNYEAQ. The CDR3 length is 16 residues. The CDR3 bases are TGTGCCAGCAGCTTAAGGATAGCGGGATCCTCCTACGAGCAGTACTTC. This translates into CASSLRIAGSSYEQYF. Looking up the rest from reference TRBV7-6 and TRBJ2-7 gives the full variable domain: GAGVSQSPRYKVTKRGQDVALRCDPISGHVSLYWYRQALGQGPEFLTYFNYEAQQDKSGLPNDRFSAERPEGSISTLTIQRTEQRDSAMYRCASSLRIAGSSYEQYFGPGTRLTVT.

The chain couples TRBV11-2 to TRBJ2-7; the D gene is possibly TRBD1 (6 bases). Germline V gives CDR1 SGHAT, CDR2 FQNNGV. Between the trimmed V and J ends, which lost 1 base and 3 bases, there was a span of 10 bases. This CDR3 is 14 amino acids long. The CDR3 sequence is CASSLALGGYEQYF. The CDR3, as DNA: TGTGCCAGCAGCTTAGCGCTAGGGGGCTACGAGCAGTACTTC.

This chain joins TRBV11-2 and TRBJ2-1; 9 bases map to TRBD2. Germline loops: CDR1 SGHAT, CDR2 FQNNGV. The CDR3 has 16 residues. With 6 bases clipped from V and 1 base from J, the junction kept 7 bases outside the gene matches. CDR3 sequence: CASRELAGLSYNEQFF. CDR3 DNA: TGTGCCAGCAGGGAACTAGCGGGCCTTTCCTACAATGAGCAGTTCTTC.

The chain combines TRBV12-1 with TRBJ1-5. TRBV12-1 is a documented pseudogene. The CDR3 runs 15 residues. The CDR3 here is CASSSTRRANQPQHF. DNA for the CDR3: TGTGCCAGCAGCTCGACGCGGAGGGCCAATCAGCCCCAGCATTTT.